These 32 T cell receptor beta chains share one sample of origin, sequenced in a study of T cell responses to AZD1222 COVID-19 vaccine. Libraries were prepared by immunoSEQ multiplex PCR; TCRdb keeps only in-frame clonotypes and omits some of them. The table has 40,000 to 45,000 clones, around 81% seen once. This specimen consisted of peripheral blood, obtained on day 0 of AZD1222 vaccination. The receptors originated from an adult in good health.

This chain joins TRBV29-1 and TRBJ2-3, with 8 nucleotides matching TRBD1. This CDR3 spans 15 amino acids. The germline V gene has CDR1 SQVTM and CDR2 ANQGSEA. V lost 3 bases, J lost 2 bases, and 7 bases stayed unmatched. The CDR3 nucleotides are TGCAGCGTTGAGGACAGGGCTCTTATCACAGATACGCAGTATTTT. Translated, it gives CSVEDRALITDTQYF.

This clone appeared once. The chain is built from TRBV9 and TRBJ2-2; D possibly corresponds to TRBD2 (6 bases). The CDR3 totals 15 residues. Germline V CDR1 and CDR2: SGDLS, YYNGEE. V was clipped by 4 bases and J by 6 bases, with 16 bases between them. CDR3 sequence reads: CASSPRLDPAGELFF. The DNA for the CDR3 is TGTGCCAGCAGCCCACGACTAGACCCCGCCGGGGAGCTGTTTTTT.

The chain combines TRBV2 with TRBJ2-5, with D perhaps TRBD1 (7 bases). Looked up from germline, CDR1 is SNHLY and CDR2 is FYNNEI. Between the trimmed V and J ends, which lost 6 bases and 1 base, there was a span of 9 bases. This CDR3 region has 13 residues. CDR3: CASRRDSQETQYF. CDR3 nucleotides: TGTGCCAGCAGGCGGGACAGCCAAGAGACCCAGTACTTC. Complete variable domain (other parts from reference TRBV2 and TRBJ2-5): EPEVTQTPSHQVTQMGQEVILRCVPISNHLYFYWYRQILGQKVEFLVSFYNNEISEKSEIFDDQFSVERPDGSNFTLKIRSTKLEDSAMYFCASRRDSQETQYFGPGTRLLVL.

V gene TRBV11-3 combines with J gene TRBJ1-1, with D uncertain. The CDR3 sequence is 13 residues long. Trimming took 5 bases from V and 5 from J, leaving 12 bases between them. Germline V CDR1 and CDR2: SGHNT, YENEEA. CDR3 sequence (DNA): TGTGCCAGCAGCCCTGGGTATGATACTGAAGCTTTCTTT. Encoded protein: CASSPGYDTEAFF.

The chain is built from TRBV2 and TRBJ1-2, with 9 bases aligning to TRBD1. Germline loops: CDR1 SNHLY, CDR2 FYNNEI. CDR3 length equals 14 residues. V trimming: 7 bases; J trimming: 6 bases; junction bases outside the gene matches: 9. The DNA for the CDR3 is TGTGCCAGCACCCGCGGGGGACAGGGAGATGGCTACACCTTC. Translation gives CASTRGGQGDGYTF.

In its sample, this clone was seen once. The chain has TRBV28 and TRBJ2-7, with a possible D match to TRBD2 (6 bases). Trimming left V 4 bases short and J 13 bases short, with 23 bases between. The CDR3 is 14 residues long. Looked up from germline, CDR1 is MDHEN and CDR2 is SYDVKM. The CDR3 DNA follows: TGTGCCAGCAGTTACCGGGACTCAAGAACAACGAGTTACTTC. Amino acids: CASSYRDSRTTSYF.

The rearrangement uses TRBV27 and TRBJ1-2, with 11 nucleotides matching TRBD1. Trimming took 10 bases from V and 8 from J; bases not matched to a gene: 6. This CDR3 comprises 12 residues. Per the germline V gene, CDR1 is MNHEY and CDR2 is SMNVEV (reference sequence). CDR3 amino acids: CATRGQGVGYTF. CDR3 sequence (DNA): TGTGCCACCAGGGGACAGGGGGTGGGCTACACCTTC.

This clone was seen a single time. The J gene is TRBJ2-3, the V gene TRBV15; 9 bases line up with TRBD2. The trim removed 0 bases at V and 3 bases at J, leaving 4 bases unmatched. The CDR3 spans 16 residues. Per the germline V gene, CDR1 is LNHNV and CDR2 is YYDKDF (reference sequence). The CDR3 here is CATSRDHLAGTDTQYF. The CDR3 region has the DNA TGTGCCACCAGCAGAGATCATCTAGCGGGGACAGATACGCAGTATTTT.

This clone was seen only a few times. The chain combines TRBV19 with TRBJ1-1; TRBD1 aligns across 8 bases. The CDR3 covers 15 residues. Trimming cost V 4 bases and J 2 bases; bases outside gene matches: 6. Germline values: CDR1 LNHDA, CDR2 SQIVND (reference sequence). The CDR3 here is CASSTAGTGNTEAFF. CDR3 nucleotides: TGTGCCAGTAGTACGGCCGGGACAGGTAACACTGAAGCTTTCTTT.

Only a few counts were recorded for this clone. The chain employs TRBV7-8 and TRBJ1-6; no clear D gene. The CDR3 has 14 amino acids. In germline, CDR1 is SGHVS, CDR2 FQNEAQ. The V and J ends lost 5 bases and 0 bases respectively, with 5 bases between them. The CDR3 coding sequence is TGTGCCAGCAGCGAGATCTCCTATAATTCACCCCTCCACTTT. Amino acids: CASSEISYNSPLHF.

The gene calls are TRBV28 and TRBJ2-5; 8 bases match TRBD2. The CDR3 extends over 15 amino acids. CDR1 and CDR2 (germline): MDHEN, SYDVKM. J was trimmed by 5 bases and V by 7 bases; bases with no gene match: 12. Here the CDR3 DNA reads TGTGCCAGCAAGGCCGGGACTAGTTTTCACGAGACCCAGTACTTC. This translates into CASKAGTSFHETQYF. The full variable domain, completed using reference TRBV28 and TRBJ2-5, is DVKVTQSSRYLVKRTGEKVFLECVQDMDHENMFWYRQDPGLGLRLIYFSYDVKMKEKGDIPEGYSVSREKKERFSLILESASTNQTSMYLCASKAGTSFHETQYFGPGTRLLVL.

With respect to this clone: The germline gene is not matched at one end of the junction; a read error may be the cause. The sample has other DNA sequences that encode this CDR3 too. The genes are TRBV6-5 and TRBJ1-2; D is undetermined. The CDR3 is 14 amino acids. Germline V gives CDR1 MNHEY, CDR2 SVGAGI. DNA of the CDR3: TGCGCCAGCAGTTACTCCAGGACGGGCTATGGCTACACCTTC. Translation gives CASSYSRTGYGYTF.

The chain has TRBV28 and TRBJ1-2, with no clear D. Per germline, CDR1 MDHEN and CDR2 SYDVKM. The CDR3 length is 14 residues. Trimming removed 4 bases from V and 8 bases from J, with 17 bases in between. CDR3 residues: CASSSGSTPGGYTF. In nucleotides, the CDR3 is TGTGCCAGCAGTTCGGGGTCCACACCCGGCGGCTACACCTTC.

The chain has TRBV5-4 and TRBJ2-2, with D possibly matching TRBD2 (5 bases). V lost 0 bases, J lost 3 bases, and 12 bases lay in between. This CDR3 region has 16 residues. Germline V lookup: CDR1 SGHNT, CDR2 YYREEE (reference sequence). CDR3 loop: CASSLARGADTGELFF. CDR3 DNA: TGTGCCAGCAGCTTGGCCCGGGGAGCGGACACCGGGGAGCTGTTTTTT.

This rearrangement joins TRBV23-1 to TRBJ2-7; the D is unclear. TRBV23-1 is sorted into the ORF group, with uncertain function. This CDR3 is 16 amino acids long. V lost 4 bases, J lost 0 bases, and 16 bases lay in between. The CDR3 DNA reads TGCGCCAGCAGTCCACGTGGTGAAAACACCTCCTACGAGCAGTACTTC. Translating gives CASSPRGENTSYEQYF.

This clone was picked up a small number of times. V is TRBV10-3 and J is TRBJ2-7; TRBD1 is a possible D gene (6 bases). V lost 2 bases and J lost 6, with 14 bases in between. CDR1 ENHRY and CDR2 SYGVKD come from the germline V gene. CDR3 size: 14 residues. CDR3 DNA: TGTGCCATCAGTGAGGGCGCAGGGGACCGCGAGCAGTACTTC. It translates to CAISEGAGDREQYF.

This clone was seen a handful of times. This rearrangement joins TRBV28 to TRBJ1-3; D remains ambiguous. The CDR3 has 12 residues. The V end was cut by 8 bases, the J end by 2 bases, with 7 bases between. Per germline, CDR1 MDHEN and CDR2 SYDVKM. CDR3 DNA: TGTGCCAGCGGGGTAGCTGGAAACACCATATATTTT. This sequence encodes CASGVAGNTIYF.

The chain employs TRBV5-6 and TRBJ2-3, with D hard to call. V gave up 4 bases and J gave up 1 base, with 13 bases separating them. This CDR3 is 15 amino acids long. The germline CDR1 and CDR2 sequences are SGHDT and YYEEEE. The DNA for the CDR3 is TGTGCCAGCAGCCTCCTGAGTGCCGGCACAGATACGCAGTATTTT. Its protein is CASSLLSAGTDTQYF.

The chain employs TRBV19 and TRBJ1-5; D may be TRBD1 (5 bases). The germline CDR1 and CDR2 sequences are LNHDA and SQIVND (reference sequence). V lost 3 bases to trimming and J lost 9 bases, with 12 bases between them. The CDR3 loop spans 13 amino acids. The DNA of the CDR3 is TGTGCCAGTAGTATGGGGGAAGGCGGGCCCCAGCATTTT. Translating gives CASSMGEGGPQHF. The whole variable domain, remainder taken from reference TRBV19 and TRBJ1-5, is DGGITQSPKYLFRKEGQNVTLSCEQNLNHDAMYWYRQDPGQGLRLIYYSQIVNDFQKGDIAEGYSVSREKKESFPLTVTSAQKNPTAFYLCASSMGEGGPQHFGDGTRLSIL.

The chain combines TRBV6-4 with TRBJ1-2; tentatively, D is TRBD1 (6 bases). Germline V gene data show CDR1 as MRHNA and CDR2 as SNTAGT. V lost 6 bases and J lost 6, with 14 bases in between. CDR3 length equals 13 residues. The DNA for the CDR3 is TGTGCCAGCAGCCTATTCAGGGGTGATGGCTACACCTTC. Protein product: CASSLFRGDGYTF.

The chain couples TRBV6-5 to TRBJ1-1; D is possibly TRBD1 (6 bases). Germline V gene data show CDR1 as MNHEY and CDR2 as SVGAGI. V lost 6 bases and J 4 bases, leaving 15 bases between the germline ends. CDR3 size: 14 residues. CDR3 DNA: TGTGCCAGCAGCAACAGGGCGGTGGGCACTGAAGCTTTCTTT. It specifies CASSNRAVGTEAFF.

This chain links TRBV5-1 with TRBJ2-3; 8 bases fit TRBD1. Germline lookup yields CDR1 SGHRS and CDR2 YFSETQ. This CDR3 is built from 16 residues. The trim removed 1 base at V and 6 bases at J, leaving 10 bases unmatched. This CDR3 is CASSLTGTGLVDTQYF. The CDR3 DNA is TGCGCCAGCAGCTTGACCGGGACAGGCTTAGTGGATACGCAGTATTTT.

This chain uses TRBV7-9 with TRBJ2-7; 8 positions match TRBD2. With 5 bases clipped from V and 3 bases from J, the junction kept 6 bases outside the gene matches. From germline, CDR1 is SEHNR and CDR2 FQNEAQ (reference sequence). CDR3 length equals 14 residues. The DNA for the CDR3 is TGTGCCAGCAGCCGCGGGGGGCTCAGCTACGAGCAGTACTTC. Protein sequence: CASSRGGLSYEQYF.

The chain carries TRBV7-9 and TRBJ2-2; D unresolved. V shed 6 bases and J shed 8 bases, with 10 bases lying between them. This CDR3 spans 12 amino acids. From germline, CDR1 is SEHNR and CDR2 FQNEAQ (reference sequence). The DNA for the CDR3 is TGTGCCAGCAGTTCATACCAAGGGGAGCTGTTTTTT. It codes for CASSSYQGELFF.

J is TRBJ2-2 and V is TRBV5-4; TRBD2 agrees at 10 bases. This CDR3 has 15 amino acids. V gave up 0 bases and J gave up 5 bases; unmatched junction bases: 1. The germline gives CDR1 SGHNT, CDR2 YYREEE (reference sequence). The chain's CDR3 is CASSLALAGTGELFF. The CDR3 coding sequence is TGTGCCAGCAGCTTGGCACTAGCGGGGACCGGGGAGCTGTTTTTT. Full variable domain (outside the CDR3, taken from reference TRBV5-4 and TRBJ2-2): ETGVTQSPTHLIKTRGQQVTLRCSSQSGHNTVSWYQQALGQGPQFIFQYYREEENGRGNFPPRFSGLQFPNYSSELNVNALELDDSALYLCASSLALAGTGELFFGEGSRLTVL.

The chain joins TRBV2 to TRBJ2-1; 8 nucleotides agree with TRBD1. Germline-derived CDR1 and CDR2 are SNHLY and FYNNEI. After removal of 7 bases from V and 4 bases from J, the junction contained 6 bases not matched to a gene. The CDR3 has 14 amino acids. The CDR3 sequence: CASTGQGQYNEQFF. The CDR3 region has the DNA TGTGCCAGCACAGGACAGGGTCAGTACAATGAGCAGTTCTTC.

The chain combines TRBV9 with TRBJ1-5; D remains ambiguous. The V gene's germline CDR1 is SGDLS and CDR2 YYNGEE. The ends were cut back, 8 bases at V and 0 bases at J, with 15 bases in the middle. This CDR3 is 15 amino acids long. CDR3 bases: TGTGCCAGTCCCCGGACCATACCTAGCAATCAGCCCCAGCATTTT. This codes for CASPRTIPSNQPQHF.

The chain has TRBV10-3 and TRBJ1-1; 9 bases are a match to TRBD1. With 6 bases clipped from V and 6 bases from J, the junction kept 5 bases outside the gene matches. Germline V gene lookup returns CDR1 ENHRY and CDR2 SYGVKD. The CDR3 spans 13 residues. This CDR3 is CAISRDRDSEAFF. The CDR3 nucleotides read TGTGCCATCAGCCGGGACAGGGATTCTGAAGCTTTCTTT.

The rearrangement uses TRBV19 and TRBJ1-1; weak D call: TRBD1 (5 bases). The CDR3 has 15 residues. Trimming took off 7 bases at V and 3 bases at J, with 18 bases between the two ends. The germline gives CDR1 LNHDA, CDR2 SQIVND (reference sequence). The CDR3 DNA follows: TGTGCCAGTACCCTACGCTGGGGCGCTTACACTGAAGCTTTCTTT. As protein: CASTLRWGAYTEAFF.

The DNA for the CDR3 is TGCAGTGCTAGTGGGGAGTCCCACAGGGGAGGCGCTGAAGCTTTCTTT. Protein product: CSASGESHRGGAEAFF. V and J are TRBV20-1 and TRBJ1-1; TRBD1 matches at 7 bases. Germline V gene sequence: CDR1 DFQATT, CDR2 SNEGSKA (reference sequence). The J segment lost 6 bases and the V segment lost 3 bases, leaving 16 bases of the junction unmatched. This CDR3 spans 16 amino acids.

This clone showed up just once. The V and J genes are TRBV7-7 and TRBJ2-1; no clear D. Germline V gives CDR1 SSHAT, CDR2 FNYEAQ (reference sequence). The CDR3 extends over 13 amino acids. Trimming cost V 2 bases and J 5 bases, with 7 bases left between them. The CDR3 coding sequence is TGTGCCAGCAGCTTAAACCGGGACAATGAGCAGTTCTTC. Its translation is CASSLNRDNEQFF.

V is TRBV9 and J is TRBJ2-5; D is perhaps TRBD1 (6 bases). V was trimmed by 3 bases and J by 5 bases, leaving 17 bases between them. This CDR3 has 15 amino acids. CDR1 is SGDLS and CDR2 is YYNGEE in the germline V gene. The CDR3 loop is CASSAPETGDETQYF. The CDR3 DNA is TGTGCCAGCAGCGCCCCCGAGACAGGAGATGAGACCCAGTACTTC.